The 19 T cell receptor beta chains given below trace back to one sample, sequenced in a study of blood T cells in healthy people across ages. PCR was performed a second time for about 7 to 12 cycles using a sample-barcoded 5' primer and a J-beta primer mix. TCRdb reanalysed the 5' RACE reads using MiXCR and keeps one entry per CDR3 protein. The repertoire holds about 800,000 distinct CDR3 sequences, about 45% seen once, with roughly 18% in the top ten. Input material: blood. Receptors originate from a man older than 75 in good health.

In its sample, this clonotype was seen many times. The J gene is TRBJ2-3, the V gene TRBV5-1; 10 bases match TRBD2. V gave up 4 bases and J gave up 5 bases; unmatched junction bases: 10. This CDR3 has 16 residues. Germline V CDR1 and CDR2: SGHRS, YFSETQ. Here the CDR3 DNA reads TGCGCCAGCAGCGCCCGGAGTAGCGGGAGGCGAGATACGCAGTATTTT. This sequence encodes CASSARSSGRRDTQYF.

This clonotype was seen a few times. The chain links TRBV7-2 to TRBJ1-1, with D unclear. This CDR3 spans 16 amino acids. V gave up 5 bases and J gave up 3 bases, with 19 bases separating them. Germline V gene data show CDR1 as SGHTA and CDR2 as FQGNSA. Here the CDR3 reads CASSPSDFGSDTEAFF. In DNA, the CDR3 is TGTGCCAGCAGCCCGTCAGATTTCGGGTCGGACACTGAAGCTTTCTTT.

In its sample, this clonotype was seen a few times. The chain is built from TRBV13 and TRBJ2-5; possibly TRBD2 for D (5 bases). V gave up 5 bases and J gave up 11 bases, with 15 bases separating them. Germline CDR1 and CDR2: PRHDT and FYEKMQ (reference sequence). The CDR3 runs to 12 residues. CDR3 sequence reads: CASSPGLGEQYF. CDR3 sequence (DNA): TGTGCCAGCAGCCCAGGACTTGGGGAGCAGTACTTC.

This clonotype was recorded at least ten times. J is TRBJ2-5 and V is TRBV10-3; no definite D call. CDR1 ENHRY and CDR2 SYGVKD come from the germline V gene. There are 13 residues in the CDR3. The V end was cut by 0 bases, the J end by 5 bases, with 7 bases between. The CDR3 sequence is CAISESSFETQYF. For the CDR3, the DNA is TGTGCCATCAGTGAGTCGTCATTTGAGACCCAGTACTTC.

This clonotype was observed at least ten times. The rearrangement joins TRBV4-3 to TRBJ2-1, with 7 bases matching TRBD2. The CDR3 spans 15 residues. Trimming cost V 0 bases and J 4 bases; bases outside gene matches: 3. The germline gives CDR1 LGHNA, CDR2 YSLEER. The CDR3 sequence is CASSQETAGYNEQFF. The CDR3 nucleotides read TGCGCCAGCAGCCAAGAAACAGCGGGATACAATGAGCAGTTCTTC.

This clonotype was recorded a few times. CDR3: CSAGEGYGGRDETQYF. CDR3 nucleotide sequence: TGCAGTGCAGGGGAGGGGTACGGCGGGAGGGATGAGACCCAGTACTTC. V is TRBV20-1 and J is TRBJ2-5, with 9 bases fitting TRBD2. The CDR3 covers 16 residues. Germline CDR1 DFQATT, CDR2 SNEGSKA (reference sequence). After removal of 6 bases from V and 5 bases from J, the junction contained 16 bases not matched to a gene.

This clonotype was seen only a few times. The chain joins TRBV7-2 to TRBJ2-1, with 8 nucleotides matching TRBD1. J lost 9 bases, V lost 0 bases, and 1 base had no gene match. The CDR3 consists of 13 residues. Per germline, CDR1 SGHTA and CDR2 FQGNSA. The CDR3 DNA reads TGTGCCAGCAGCTTAGCTCAGGGGGCTGAGCAGTTCTTC. Translation: CASSLAQGAEQFF.

The CDR3 is CASSQGFFGRGFDEQFF. The DNA for the CDR3 is TGTGCCAGCAGCCAAGGTTTCTTCGGGAGGGGTTTTGACGAGCAGTTCTTC. The chain couples TRBV3-1 to TRBJ2-1, with 8 bases that match TRBD2. The germline gives CDR1 LGHDT, CDR2 YNNKEL (reference sequence). The CDR3 consists of 17 residues. Unmatched junction bases numbered 15, after V lost 1 base and J lost 10 bases.

This clonotype was counted between two and nine times. The V call is TRBV11-1, the J call TRBJ2-1; weak D call: TRBD2 (5 bases). Germline CDR1 reads SGHAT; CDR2 reads FQDESV (reference sequence). The CDR3 contains 17 residues. Deletions cut 4 bases from V and 7 bases from J, with 23 bases between. CDR3 sequence (DNA): TGTGCCAGCAGCTCCTCGAGTGGACGGGAAGGGCGAAATGAGCAGTTCTTC. Protein product: CASSSSSGREGRNEQFF.

The V call is TRBV4-2, the J call TRBJ2-7, with D possibly being TRBD2 (5 bases). The germline gives CDR1 LGHNA, CDR2 YNFKEQ. The V end was cut by 0 bases, the J end by 7 bases, with 22 bases between. CDR3 length: 17 residues. The CDR3 nucleotides read TGTGCCAGCAGCCAAGAGTTAGGAAGCGGTAGAACTAATGAGCAGTACTTC. Protein product: CASSQELGSGRTNEQYF.

This clonotype was found a few times. The chain combines TRBV7-2 with TRBJ2-7; 9 bases match TRBD2. Germline V CDR1 and CDR2: SGHTA, FQGNSA. With 2 bases clipped from V and 3 bases from J, the junction kept 5 bases outside the gene matches. The CDR3 is made up of 15 amino acids. The CDR3 region is CASSLSSGTHYEQYF. The CDR3 DNA follows: TGTGCCAGCAGCTTATCTAGCGGGACTCACTACGAGCAGTACTTC. The full variable domain, rest sourced from reference TRBV7-2 and TRBJ2-7, is GAGVSQSPSNKVTEKGKDVELRCDPISGHTALYWYRQSLGQGLEFLIYFQGNSAPDKSGLPSDRFSAERTGGSVSTLTIQRTQQEDSAVYLCASSLSSGTHYEQYFGPGTRLTVT.

The chain employs TRBV18 and TRBJ1-2; D is undetermined. The CDR3 has 14 residues. From germline, CDR1 is KGHSH and CDR2 LQKENI. V lost 0 bases to trimming and J lost 1 base, with 6 bases between them. CDR3 DNA sequence: TGTGCCAGCTCACCACCGAAGAGTAACTATGGCTACACCTTC. Its protein is CASSPPKSNYGYTF.

The chain carries TRBV20-1 and TRBJ2-7; 7 bases line up with TRBD2. The CDR3 is made up of 15 amino acids. V was clipped by 6 bases and J by 1 base; unmatched bases: 12. The germline CDR1 and CDR2 sequences are DFQATT and SNEGSKA (reference sequence). The CDR3 region is CSAKSGGGLSYEQYF. The CDR3 DNA sequence: TGCAGTGCAAAGAGTGGCGGGGGTCTATCCTACGAGCAGTACTTC.

The chain has TRBV27 and TRBJ2-6; D is unresolved. The CDR3 is 15 amino acids. Germline CDR1 is MNHEY and CDR2 is SMNVEV (reference sequence). The V end lost 1 base, the J end lost 2 bases, and 6 bases lay between the germline ends. In DNA, the CDR3 is TGTGCCAGCAGTTTATGGATTCCTGGGGCCAACGTCCTGACTTTC. Its translation: CASSLWIPGANVLTF.

The chain links TRBV7-9 to TRBJ2-7; no firm D call. Per the germline V gene, CDR1 is SEHNR and CDR2 is FQNEAQ (reference sequence). The CDR3 has 14 residues. Trimming left V 4 bases short and J 0 bases short, with 10 bases between. This chain's CDR3 is CASSYTQISYEQYF. CDR3 DNA sequence: TGTGCCAGCAGCTACACTCAAATCTCCTACGAGCAGTACTTC.

V is TRBV7-8 and J is TRBJ2-1; no clear D gene. This CDR3 contains 12 residues. CDR1 SGHVS and CDR2 FQNEAQ come from the germline V gene. V gave up 0 bases and J gave up 9 bases, with 6 bases separating them. The CDR3: CASSLARAEQFF. The DNA for the CDR3 is TGTGCCAGCAGCTTAGCGCGCGCTGAGCAGTTCTTC.

The chain joins TRBV28 to TRBJ2-6; perhaps TRBD1 as D (6 bases). The V end lost 6 bases, the J end lost 3 bases, and 15 bases lay between the germline ends. The germline CDR1 and CDR2 sequences are MDHEN and SYDVKM. This CDR3 is 16 amino acids long. This CDR3 reads CASRTSQGIGANVLTF. In nucleotides, the CDR3 is TGTGCCAGCAGGACGTCACAGGGTATTGGGGCCAACGTCCTGACTTTC. Using reference TRBV28 and TRBJ2-6 for the parts outside the CDR3, the full variable domain is DVKVTQSSRYLVKRTGEKVFLECVQDMDHENMFWYRQDPGLGLRLIYFSYDVKMKEKGDIPEGYSVSREKKERFSLILESASTNQTSMYLCASRTSQGIGANVLTFGAGSRLTVL.

The chain joins TRBV20-1 to TRBJ2-4; TRBD1 matches at 7 bases. V trimming: 1 base; J trimming: 3 bases; junction bases outside the gene matches: 3. CDR1 and CDR2 (germline): DFQATT, SNEGSKA (reference sequence). This CDR3 is built from 14 residues. The CDR3 here is CSARGGTDKNIQYF. Written as DNA, the CDR3 is TGCAGTGCTAGAGGGGGGACAGACAAAAACATTCAGTACTTC.

This clonotype was picked up a small number of times. The chain is built from TRBV7-2 and TRBJ2-7; D is unclear. The CDR3 is 12 residues long. Germline V gives CDR1 SGHTA, CDR2 FQGNSA. With 1 base removed from V and 6 bases from J, the gap between germline ends came to 7 bases. The DNA of the CDR3 is TGTGCCAGCAGCTTAGACTATGCCGAGCAGTACTTC. Translation: CASSLDYAEQYF.